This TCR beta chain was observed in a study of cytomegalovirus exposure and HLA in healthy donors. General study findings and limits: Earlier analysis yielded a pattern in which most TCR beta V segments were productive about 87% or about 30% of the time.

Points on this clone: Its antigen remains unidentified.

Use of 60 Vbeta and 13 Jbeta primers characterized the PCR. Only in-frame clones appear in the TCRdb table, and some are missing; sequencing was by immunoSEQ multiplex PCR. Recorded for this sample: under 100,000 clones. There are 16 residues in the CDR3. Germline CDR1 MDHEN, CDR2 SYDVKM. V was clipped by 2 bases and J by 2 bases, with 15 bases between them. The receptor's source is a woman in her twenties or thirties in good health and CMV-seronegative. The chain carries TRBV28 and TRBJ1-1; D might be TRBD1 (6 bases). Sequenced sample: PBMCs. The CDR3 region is CASSLDTGFSNTEAFF. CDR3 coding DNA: TGTGCCAGCAGTTTAGACACAGGGTTCTCTAACACTGAAGCTTTCTTT.